These 16 T cell receptor beta chains were all obtained from the same sample, sequenced in a study of identical twins. TCRdb independently ran MiXCR on the 5' RACE reads; one entry per CDR3 protein. The sample lists about 220,000 distinct CDR3 sequences; 7.5% were seen once. This same sample was also taken into another study, of yellow fever vaccine responses in identical twins.

The sample comprised memory (CD45RO+) T cells sorted from blood. These receptors came from a young woman in good health.

This clonotype was seen many times. This chain links TRBV20-1 with TRBJ2-5; possibly TRBD2 for D (6 bases). The CDR3 runs 17 residues. Germline CDR1 reads DFQATT; CDR2 reads SNEGSKA (reference sequence). V gave up 0 bases and J gave up 2 bases, with 19 bases separating them. The CDR3: CSARDFRASALQETQYF. CDR3 DNA sequence: TGCAGTGCTAGAGATTTTCGGGCTAGCGCTTTACAAGAGACCCAGTACTTC.

The chain employs TRBV18 and TRBJ2-1; TRBD1 might be the D (5 bases). With 3 bases removed from V and 9 bases from J, the gap between germline ends came to 12 bases. The CDR3 spans 13 residues. CDR1 is KGHSH, CDR2 LQKENI, per germline. The CDR3 spells CASSPDILSEQFF. Written as DNA, the CDR3 is TGTGCCAGCTCACCGGACATCCTGAGTGAGCAGTTCTTC.

This clonotype was counted only a few times. This chain uses TRBV7-2 with TRBJ1-2; a weak D match, TRBD1 (5 bases). The CDR3 has 16 residues. Germline lookup yields CDR1 SGHTA and CDR2 FQGNSA. The V end lost 4 bases, the J end lost 0 bases, and 15 bases lay between the germline ends. The CDR3 sequence: CASSYPYDSSNYGYTF. In DNA, the CDR3 is TGTGCCAGCAGCTACCCGTACGACAGTTCTAACTATGGCTACACCTTC.

This clonotype occurred many times. The CDR3 loop reads CASAKPSGGLYTQYF. CDR3 DNA: TGTGCCAGCGCCAAACCTAGCGGGGGCTTGTATACGCAGTATTTT. The V gene is TRBV27, the J gene TRBJ2-3, with 10 bases lining up with TRBD2. V was clipped by 8 bases and J by 7 bases; unmatched bases: 12. Looked up from germline, CDR1 is MNHEY and CDR2 is SMNVEV (reference sequence). CDR3 size: 15 residues.

This clonotype was recorded at least ten times. The V and J genes are TRBV10-3 and TRBJ2-4; D is possibly TRBD1 (6 bases). Trimming shortened V by 10 bases and J by 6 bases, and 10 bases separated the two germline ends. Germline CDR1 ENHRY, CDR2 SYGVKD. CDR3 size: 11 residues. In nucleotides, the CDR3 is TGTGCCACCACACAGGGAAACATTCAGTACTTC. The encoded protein is CATTQGNIQYF.

Comment on this clonotype: A much larger clone differs from this one at a single base, so this may be a read error. The CDR3 DNA sequence: TGCGCCAGCAGCCCCACCCTAGGCTATGAGCAGATCTTC. Translating it yields CASSPTLGYEQIF. The chain couples TRBV5-1 to TRBJ2-1; D not certain. The CDR3 contains 13 residues. Germline CDR1 reads SGHRS; CDR2 reads YFSETQ.

This clonotype appeared a few times. The chain uses TRBV24-1 and TRBJ2-7, with D tentatively TRBD1 (5 bases). The germline V gene has CDR1 KGHDR and CDR2 SFDVKD. The V end was cut by 2 bases, the J end by 6 bases, with 10 bases between. CDR3 length: 13 amino acids. CDR3 nucleotide sequence: TGTGCCACCAGTGATTACCCCAGGGCCGAGCAGTACTTC. It encodes CATSDYPRAEQYF.

This clonotype came up many times. This rearrangement joins TRBV5-1 to TRBJ2-1; 7 bases align to TRBD1. In germline, CDR1 is SGHRS, CDR2 YFSETQ. The junction had 5 bases not matched to a gene; V was cut back by 4 bases and J by 1 base. The CDR3 runs to 15 residues. The chain's CDR3 is CASSKGQASYNEQFF. CDR3 DNA sequence: TGCGCCAGCAGCAAAGGACAGGCTTCCTACAATGAGCAGTTCTTC.

This clonotype was seen ten or more times. The chain joins TRBV9 to TRBJ2-3; D is unclear. The V gene's germline CDR1 is SGDLS and CDR2 YYNGEE. The CDR3 extends over 13 amino acids. V dropped 0 bases and J dropped 1 base, with 3 bases sitting between them. The CDR3 loop is CASSVGGTDTQYF. The DNA of the CDR3 is TGTGCCAGCAGCGTAGGGGGCACAGATACGCAGTATTTT.

The table lists this clonotype with many counts. The chain links TRBV28 to TRBJ2-5; 10 positions match TRBD2. Germline values: CDR1 MDHEN, CDR2 SYDVKM. The V and J ends lost 2 bases and 4 bases, in that order; junction bases with no gene match: 7. CDR3 size: 16 residues. CDR3 coding DNA: TGTGCCAGCAGTTTAGGGATAGCGGGGGGATCAGAGACCCAGTACTTC. Translated, it gives CASSLGIAGGSETQYF.

Many counts were recorded for this clonotype. J is TRBJ2-7 and V is TRBV12-3 or TRBV12-4, with D possibly TRBD2 on 6 matching bases. The CDR3 spans 17 residues. The V end was cut by 3 bases, the J end by 0 bases, with 18 bases between. The CDR3 region has the DNA TGTGCCAGCAGTTTTGGACCATCCGGACTACTCTCCTACGAGCAGTACTTC. Translation: CASSFGPSGLLSYEQYF.

In this sample, this clonotype turned up many times. The rearrangement joins TRBV5-1 to TRBJ1-1; D ambiguous. V shed 0 bases and J shed 2 bases, with 8 bases lying between them. The CDR3 contains 14 residues. The germline CDR1 and CDR2 sequences are SGHRS and YFSETQ. The DNA of the CDR3 is TGCGCCAGCAGCTTGGGTTTGGATAACACTGAAGCTTTCTTT. Translation gives CASSLGLDNTEAFF.

This clonotype was counted between two and nine times. V and J are TRBV9 and TRBJ2-5; D is unclear. Germline CDR1 SGDLS, CDR2 YYNGEE. V was cut by 0 bases and J by 1 base, with 7 bases left in between. This CDR3 comprises 14 residues. CDR3 sequence reads: CASSVGQIQETQYF. The DNA of the CDR3 is TGTGCCAGCAGCGTAGGGCAGATCCAAGAGACCCAGTACTTC.

In this sample, this clonotype turned up many times. J is TRBJ1-6 and V is TRBV12-3 or TRBV12-4, with D tentatively TRBD1 (6 bases). V was pared by 2 bases and J by 10 bases, with 15 bases between. The CDR3 loop spans 15 amino acids. DNA for the CDR3: TGTGCCAGCAGTTTAATTGCAGGGGAGTTCTCACCCCTCCACTTT. Its protein product is CASSLIAGEFSPLHF.

This clonotype was seen at least ten times. The chain is built from TRBV28 and TRBJ2-5, with 15 bases matching TRBD2. This CDR3 comprises 16 residues. Losses at the gene ends were 5 bases for V and 2 bases for J; bases not matched to a gene: 3. Per the germline V gene, CDR1 is MDHEN and CDR2 is SYDVKM. The CDR3 reads CASSPGTSGGQETQYF. As DNA, the CDR3 is TGTGCCAGCAGTCCCGGGACTAGCGGGGGGCAAGAGACCCAGTACTTC.

The genes are TRBV7-6 and TRBJ2-5, with D possibly being TRBD1 (5 bases). V was trimmed by 5 bases and J by 6 bases, leaving 19 bases between them. The CDR3 is 15 residues long. Germline values: CDR1 SGHVS, CDR2 FNYEAQ. The CDR3 loop is CASSQNPGPQKTQYF. The CDR3 DNA reads as TGTGCCAGCAGCCAGAACCCAGGGCCCCAGAAGACCCAGTACTTC.